These 10 T cell receptor beta chains came from one sample sequenced in a study of early T cells in non-severe SARS-CoV-2 infection. TCRdb called the 5' RACE reads again in MiXCR, with one record for every CDR3 protein. The top ten hold 4.8% of the sample, which has about 80,000 distinct CDR3 sequences, over 9% seen once. Sequences were obtained from whole blood. The receptors stem from an adult who was a healthcare worker with PCR-confirmed SARS-CoV-2 infection or an uninfected control (not recorded which).

This clonotype came up many times. The chain has TRBV6-6 and TRBJ1-1; 7 bases align to TRBD1. The CDR3 spans 16 residues. The junction had 4 bases not matched to a gene; V was cut back by 0 bases and J by 0 bases. Germline V CDR1 and CDR2: MNHNY, SVGAGI (reference sequence). The CDR3 DNA is TGTGCCAGCAGTTACTCGACAGGGACGATGAACACTGAAGCTTTCTTT. Translating it yields CASSYSTGTMNTEAFF.

In regard to this clonotype: At one end the junction does not follow the germline gene, possibly because of a read error. The rearrangement links TRBV10-2 to TRBJ2-7; the D call may be TRBD1 or TRBD2 (5 bases each). CDR3 length equals 10 residues. Germline assignment: CDR1 WSHSY and CDR2 SAAADI. The CDR3 here is CASGGGERYF. DNA of the CDR3: TGCGCCAGCGGGGGTGGGGAGCGGTACTTC.

This clonotype has at least ten counts. This chain joins TRBV19 and TRBJ2-7; the D gene is possibly TRBD2 (6 bases). Germline loops: CDR1 LNHDA, CDR2 SQIVND (reference sequence). CDR3 length: 14 amino acids. V gave up 7 bases and J gave up 2 bases, with 15 bases separating them. The CDR3, as DNA: TGTGCCAGTAAACCGGGGGAATTCGCCTACGAGCAGTACTTC. The encoded protein is CASKPGEFAYEQYF.

This chain connects TRBV6-6 to TRBJ2-1; tentatively, D is TRBD1 (5 bases). CDR3 length: 13 residues. The V gene's germline CDR1 is MNHNY and CDR2 SVGAGI (reference sequence). Trimming cost V 3 bases and J 12 bases, with 15 bases left between them. Here the CDR3 reads CASSYIPQGGQFF. Written as DNA, the CDR3 is TGTGCCAGCAGTTATATTCCCCAGGGTGGGCAGTTCTTC.

This clonotype was counted many times. The J gene is TRBJ2-5, the V gene TRBV2, with 7 bases that match TRBD2. CDR3 size: 14 residues. The germline CDR1 and CDR2 sequences are SNHLY and FYNNEI. Losses at the gene ends were 8 bases for V and 1 base for J; bases not matched to a gene: 7. CDR3 region: CASGRGGLQETQYF. DNA of the CDR3: TGTGCCAGCGGTCGGGGAGGGCTCCAAGAGACCCAGTACTTC. Variable domain in full (rest from reference TRBV2 and TRBJ2-5): EPEVTQTPSHQVTQMGQEVILRCVPISNHLYFYWYRQILGQKVEFLVSFYNNEISEKSEIFDDQFSVERPDGSNFTLKIRSTKLEDSAMYFCASGRGGLQETQYFGPGTRLLVL.

This clonotype occurred a few times. J is TRBJ1-4 and V is TRBV10-3; no clear D gene. This CDR3 spans 12 amino acids. The germline gives CDR1 ENHRY, CDR2 SYGVKD. V was shortened by 10 bases and J by 8 bases, with 14 bases between the two germline ends. CDR3 DNA: TGTGCCACGAGGTCGGGTCGCGAAAAACTGTTTTTT. Protein product: CATRSGREKLFF.

The chain has TRBV2 and TRBJ2-7; tentatively, D is TRBD2 (5 bases). Germline assignment: CDR1 SNHLY and CDR2 FYNNEI. V was clipped by 6 bases and J by 0 bases, with 9 bases between them. The CDR3 totals 13 residues. The DNA for the CDR3 is TGTGCCAGCAGCGGGGAGAGCTCCTACGAGCAGTACTTC. Its translation: CASSGESSYEQYF.

For the CDR3, the DNA is TGTGCCAGCAGCTTAATCGGATGGCCCCAGTACTTC. This codes for CASSLIGWPQYF. The chain recombines TRBV7-9 with TRBJ2-5; D not certain. V dropped 2 bases and J dropped 9 bases, with 10 bases sitting between them. The CDR3 extends over 12 amino acids. The germline V gene encodes CDR1 SEHNR and CDR2 FQNEAQ (reference sequence).

The chain recombines TRBV6-6 with TRBJ1-2; perhaps TRBD1 as D (6 bases). The germline gives CDR1 MNHNY, CDR2 SVGAGI (reference sequence). The CDR3 sequence is 15 residues long. The ends were cut back, 2 bases at V and 4 bases at J, with 14 bases in the middle. CDR3 in DNA: TGTGCCAGCAGTTACGAGGGGGGACGCGCCTATGGCTACACCTTC. It translates to CASSYEGGRAYGYTF.

This clonotype appeared a few times. A read error is possible here, since a much larger clone lies one base away. The chain links TRBV3-1 to TRBJ1-5; 7 positions agree with TRBD1. Germline V gene sequence: CDR1 LGHDT, CDR2 YNNKEL (reference sequence). This CDR3 spans 14 amino acids. Trimming removed 4 bases from V and 3 bases from J; junction bases left unmatched: 3. DNA for the CDR3: TGTGCCAGCAGCCCAGGGACAGTCAATCAGCCCCAGCATTTT. Translating gives CASSPGTVNQPQHF. The whole variable domain, remainder taken from reference TRBV3-1 and TRBJ1-5, is DTAVSQTPKYLVTQMGNDKSIKCEQNLGHDTMYWYKQDSKKFLKIMFSYNNKELIINETVPNRFSPKSPDKAHLNLHINSLELGDSAVYFCASSPGTVNQPQHFGDGTRLSIL.